Listed here are 12 T cell receptor beta chains from one sample, sequenced in a study of long-term antiretroviral therapy in people with HIV. An immunoSEQ assay, version v3.0, was performed at survey level. Assay used: immunoSEQ multiplex PCR; TCRdb lists only in-frame clones, some missing. This table has some 12,000 clones, roughly 80% appearing once. Sequenced material: unsorted PBMCs, taken 1.2 years after starting antiretroviral therapy. The receptors here all came from a man in his forties with HIV.

The genes are TRBV15 and TRBJ2-2; 9 bases map to TRBD2. Germline CDR1 LNHNV, CDR2 YYDKDF (reference sequence). Germline trimming cut 0 bases from V and 7 bases from J; bases unmatched to any gene: 6. The length of the CDR3 is 16 residues. CDR3 nucleotide sequence: TGTGCCACCAGCAGAGAGGAAAAGCGGGGGGTCGGGGAGCTGTTTTTT. Its protein is CATSREEKRGVGELFF.

The chain uses TRBV5-6 and TRBJ2-7; D is unclear. CDR1 and CDR2 from the germline V gene are SGHDT and YYEEEE. The CDR3 runs 12 residues. The V end was cut by 6 bases, the J end by 4 bases, with 11 bases between. The DNA of the CDR3 is TGTGCCAGCAAAAGAGCGACTTACGAGCAGTACTTC. Translation: CASKRATYEQYF.

The chain recombines TRBV28 with TRBJ1-6; D not resolved. Germline V CDR1 and CDR2: MDHEN, SYDVKM. The CDR3 runs to 12 residues. Trimming left V 6 bases short and J 8 bases short, with 8 bases between. The CDR3 protein is CASRVQYSPLHF. CDR3 nucleotide sequence: TGTGCCAGCAGGGTCCAATATTCACCCCTCCACTTT.

The chain has TRBV27 and TRBJ1-6, with D unclear. The germline V and J ends were trimmed by 8 bases and 6 bases, with 17 bases remaining between them. The CDR3 is 15 amino acids. CDR1 is MNHEY and CDR2 is SMNVEV in the germline V gene (reference sequence). The CDR3 DNA sequence: TGTGCCAGCCTCGCCCGCGGGCAGACTAATTCACCCCTCCACTTT. This codes for CASLARGQTNSPLHF.

The chain has TRBV5-1 and TRBJ2-1; 7 bases are shared with TRBD2. Losses at the gene ends were 2 bases for V and 9 bases for J; bases not matched to a gene: 11. Germline CDR1 and CDR2: SGHRS and YFSETQ. The CDR3 extends over 15 amino acids. The CDR3 DNA is TGCGCCAGCAGCTTCGATACTAGCGCTTGGGGTGAGCAGTTCTTC. It is translated as CASSFDTSAWGEQFF. Complete variable domain (other parts from reference TRBV5-1 and TRBJ2-1): KAGVTQTPRYLIKTRGQQVTLSCSPISGHRSVSWYQQTPGQGLQFLFEYFSETQRNKGNFPGRFSGRQFSNSRSEMNVSTLELGDSALYLCASSFDTSAWGEQFFGPGTRLTVL.

The chain links TRBV6-1 to TRBJ2-2, with TRBD1 as a possible D gene (5 bases). CDR1 and CDR2 from the germline V gene are MNHNS and SASEGT. CDR3 length: 15 residues. V shed 6 bases and J shed 0 bases, with 11 bases lying between them. CDR3 in amino acids: CASRWLQANTGELFF. CDR3 DNA sequence: TGTGCCAGCAGGTGGTTACAGGCGAACACCGGGGAGCTGTTTTTT.

In nucleotides, the CDR3 is TGTGCCAGCAGCGTATCGACAGGGATGGAAGGCTACACCTTC. As protein: CASSVSTGMEGYTF. The chain links TRBV9 to TRBJ1-2; 7 bases map to TRBD1. Germline loops: CDR1 SGDLS, CDR2 YYNGEE. The CDR3 runs to 14 residues. J gave up 8 bases and V 1 base, and 8 bases lay outside the gene matches.

The chain recombines TRBV21-1 with TRBJ1-5; TRBD1, the table's D call, was not compared with the DNA. TRBV21-1 is a documented pseudogene. The CDR3 covers 15 residues. DNA for the CDR3: TGTGCCAGCAGCAGTGACAGGGGTGGCCATCAGCCCCAGCATTTT. Its protein product is CASSSDRGGHQPQHF.

This chain links TRBV10-3 with TRBJ1-4; the D gene is possibly TRBD1 (5 bases). Looked up from germline, CDR1 is ENHRY and CDR2 is SYGVKD. This CDR3 comprises 14 residues. V dropped 11 bases and J dropped 6 bases, with 19 bases sitting between them. The CDR3 region has the DNA TGTGCCTCCTGTCCGGGACCGCGGGATGAAAAACTGTTTTTT. Translating it yields CASCPGPRDEKLFF.

The J gene is TRBJ2-7, the V gene TRBV18; TRBD2 aligns across 7 bases. CDR1 KGHSH and CDR2 LQKENI come from the germline V gene. This CDR3 is built from 16 residues. The V gene end was trimmed by 3 bases and the J gene end by 1 base; junction bases not matched to a gene: 9. The CDR3 sequence: CASSPTGGGSSYEQYF. CDR3 bases: TGTGCCAGCTCACCCACTGGCGGGGGTTCATCCTACGAGCAGTACTTC.

V usage is TRBV7-2 and J usage is TRBJ1-1; D remains unclear. The CDR3 extends over 16 amino acids. Germline lookup yields CDR1 SGHTA and CDR2 FQGNSA. V lost 2 bases and J 3 bases, leaving 16 bases between the germline ends. As DNA, the CDR3 is TGTGCCAGCAGCTTACTTGGGATTGGAGTTGACACTGAAGCTTTCTTT. It translates to CASSLLGIGVDTEAFF.

The chain joins TRBV6-6 to TRBJ2-7; 7 bases fit TRBD2. Germline loops: CDR1 MNHNY, CDR2 SVGAGI (reference sequence). This CDR3 region has 15 residues. The V segment lost 5 bases and the J segment 3 bases; nucleotides outside the gene matches: 10. The CDR3 DNA sequence: TGTGCCAGCAGTCCCTTGGCGGGGGATTTCTACGAGCAGTACTTC. It is translated as CASSPLAGDFYEQYF.